The 20 T cell receptor beta chains below all came from one sample that was sequenced in a study of cytomegalovirus exposure and HLA in healthy donors (dated by TCRdb to 2017 to 2019). Library prep was done by the immunoSEQ multiplex PCR assay. For the multiplex PCR, a mixture combining 60 forward primers for TCR Vbeta segments and 13 reverse primers for TCR Jbeta segments was used. The clones in this table, taken by TCRdb from immuneACCESS, are in-frame only. Not every clone is retained; where verified, under half of the shortfall comes from an unresolved V gene, and the cause of the rest is unknown. The sample records around 140,000 clones, approximately 80% of which are singletons. The ten largest make up less than 3% of the sample. The sample was PBMCs. Receptors originate from a woman in her late teens or twenties in good health and CMV-seropositive.

The chain recombines TRBV5-4 with TRBJ1-4; perhaps TRBD1 as D (5 bases). V lost 2 bases and J lost 8, with 7 bases in between. Looked up from germline, CDR1 is SGHNT and CDR2 is YYREEE (reference sequence). This CDR3 contains 12 residues. This CDR3 is CASSFRGEKLFF. The CDR3 DNA is TGTGCCAGCAGCTTCCGGGGGGAAAAACTGTTTTTT.

The chain employs TRBV25-1 and TRBJ2-6; D perhaps matches TRBD1 (5 bases). The V gene's germline CDR1 is MGHDK and CDR2 SYGVNS. V was clipped by 8 bases and J by 2 bases, with 10 bases between them. The CDR3 contains 14 residues. In nucleotides, the CDR3 is TGTGCCAGCCGAACAGGTACTGGGGCCAACGTCCTGACTTTC. Translating gives CASRTGTGANVLTF.

The chain carries TRBV6-5 and TRBJ2-1, with a weak D call TRBD2 (5 bases). Trimming stripped 0 bases from V and 8 bases from J, with 14 bases between. The CDR3 length is 15 residues. CDR1 and CDR2 from the germline V gene are MNHEY and SVGAGI. The CDR3 is CASSYSSQVRDEQFF. The DNA for the CDR3 is TGTGCCAGCAGTTACTCGAGCCAGGTGAGGGATGAGCAGTTCTTC.

This clone was seen just once. The chain combines TRBV5-5 with TRBJ1-1; TRBD1 aligns across 7 bases. The CDR3 has 17 residues. The germline CDR1 and CDR2 sequences are SGHKS and YYEKEE (reference sequence). After removal of 3 bases from V and 0 bases from J, the junction contained 11 bases not matched to a gene. CDR3 region: CASSWDARTGVNTEAFF. CDR3 nucleotides: TGTGCCAGCAGCTGGGACGCCAGAACAGGGGTGAACACTGAAGCTTTCTTT.

J is TRBJ2-3 and V is TRBV5-4, with 11 bases that match TRBD1. The J segment lost 6 bases and the V segment lost 3 bases, leaving 9 bases of the junction unmatched. This CDR3 has 16 residues. Germline values: CDR1 SGHNT, CDR2 YYREEE (reference sequence). CDR3 loop: CASSSGGQGVLDTQYF. The CDR3 bases are TGTGCCAGCAGCTCCGGGGGACAGGGGGTGCTGGATACGCAGTATTTT. Full variable domain (remainder filled in from reference TRBV5-4 and TRBJ2-3): ETGVTQSPTHLIKTRGQQVTLRCSSQSGHNTVSWYQQALGQGPQFIFQYYREEENGRGNFPPRFSGLQFPNYSSELNVNALELDDSALYLCASSSGGQGVLDTQYFGPGTRLTVL.

The table lists this clone with a few counts. CDR3 sequence: CAWKSRWAYEQYF. The DNA of the CDR3 is TGTGCCTGGAAAAGCCGGTGGGCTTACGAGCAGTACTTC. This chain links TRBV30 with TRBJ2-7; D ambiguous. The CDR3 covers 13 residues. Germline assignment: CDR1 GTSNPN and CDR2 SVGIG (reference sequence). Trimming removed 4 bases from V and 4 bases from J, with 14 bases in between.

This clone occurred once. V and J are TRBV9 and TRBJ1-3; TRBD1 might be the D (5 bases). Germline V gene data show CDR1 as SGDLS and CDR2 as YYNGEE. The V end was cut by 0 bases, the J end by 0 bases, with 22 bases between. The CDR3 is made up of 20 amino acids. The CDR3: CASSVGDSSSPISSGNTIYF. The CDR3 DNA is TGTGCCAGCAGCGTAGGTGACAGTTCTTCCCCTATTAGCTCTGGAAACACCATATATTTT.

The chain is built from TRBV19 and TRBJ1-3; D gene uncertain. V shed 3 bases and J shed 0 bases, with 12 bases lying between them. Germline V gives CDR1 LNHDA, CDR2 SQIVND (reference sequence). The CDR3 is made up of 16 amino acids. The CDR3 here is CASSMTATSSGNTIYF. In DNA form, the CDR3 reads TGTGCCAGTAGTATGACCGCGACAAGCTCTGGAAACACCATATATTTT.

The V gene is TRBV9, the J gene TRBJ2-3; 8 nucleotides match TRBD1. Trimming cost V 3 bases and J 0 bases; bases outside gene matches: 12. Germline CDR1 reads SGDLS; CDR2 reads YYNGEE. The CDR3 has 18 amino acids. For the CDR3, the DNA is TGTGCCAGCAGCGCAGGGGGCCCAGATGGGAGAAGCACAGATACGCAGTATTTT. Translated, it gives CASSAGGPDGRSTDTQYF.

This CDR3 reads CASSILPGQGAYGYTF. The CDR3 DNA reads TGTGCCAGTAGTATCCTCCCGGGACAGGGGGCCTATGGCTACACCTTC. This chain connects TRBV19 to TRBJ1-2; 12 bases fit TRBD1. V trimming: 3 bases; J trimming: 4 bases; junction bases outside the gene matches: 6. Germline V CDR1 and CDR2: LNHDA, SQIVND (reference sequence). This CDR3 has 16 amino acids. Complete variable domain (other parts from reference TRBV19 and TRBJ1-2): DGGITQSPKYLFRKEGQNVTLSCEQNLNHDAMYWYRQDPGQGLRLIYYSQIVNDFQKGDIAEGYSVSREKKESFPLTVTSAQKNPTAFYLCASSILPGQGAYGYTFGSGTRLTVV.

This clone was seen only once. V usage is TRBV11-2 and J usage is TRBJ2-7; 7 bases map to TRBD1. The CDR3 has 15 amino acids. Trimming removed 1 base from V and 3 bases from J; junction bases left unmatched: 6. The germline V gene encodes CDR1 SGHAT and CDR2 FQNNGV. CDR3: CASSLAGTEFYEQYF. CDR3 bases: TGTGCCAGCAGCTTAGCCGGGACAGAATTCTACGAGCAGTACTTC.

The chain employs TRBV5-1 and TRBJ2-7, with D possibly being TRBD2 (5 bases). Per germline, CDR1 SGHRS and CDR2 YFSETQ. V dropped 0 bases and J dropped 0 bases, with 10 bases sitting between them. There are 15 residues in the CDR3. The CDR3 nucleotides read TGCGCCAGCAGCTTGGCCCGAGGGAGCTCCTACGAGCAGTACTTC. Protein: CASSLARGSSYEQYF. The full variable domain, in which reference TRBV5-1 and TRBJ2-7 provide the parts outside the CDR3, is KAGVTQTPRYLIKTRGQQVTLSCSPISGHRSVSWYQQTPGQGLQFLFEYFSETQRNKGNFPGRFSGRQFSNSRSEMNVSTLELGDSALYLCASSLARGSSYEQYFGPGTRLTVT.

The V and J genes are TRBV7-6 and TRBJ2-1; TRBD1 aligns across 8 bases. Germline lookup yields CDR1 SGHVS and CDR2 FNYEAQ. CDR3 length: 16 residues. V gave up 1 base and J gave up 6 bases; unmatched junction bases: 8. The CDR3, as DNA: TGTGCCAGCAGCTTAGAGGCCGGGACAGGACGCAATGAGCAGTTCTTC. Encoded protein: CASSLEAGTGRNEQFF.

This clone was seen many times. V and J are TRBV5-1 and TRBJ1-3, with 8 positions matching TRBD1. The CDR3 has 15 residues. Germline CDR1 and CDR2: SGHRS and YFSETQ. V lost 4 bases to trimming and J lost 4 bases; unmatched junction nucleotides: 7. CDR3: CASSQRTGSGNTIYF. The CDR3 coding sequence is TGCGCCAGCAGCCAGAGGACAGGGTCGGGAAACACCATATATTTT.

This clone has more than one count but fewer than ten. The rearrangement links TRBV21-1 to TRBJ1-1; the table's D gene call, TRBD1, was not cross checked with the DNA. TRBV21-1 corresponds to a pseudogene. This CDR3 comprises 14 residues. The CDR3 protein is CASPPRQGNTEAFF. The DNA of the CDR3 is TGTGCCAGCCCACCTAGACAGGGCAACACTGAAGCTTTCTTT.

The gene calls are TRBV5-1 and TRBJ1-4, with 8 bases matching TRBD1. Germline-derived CDR1 and CDR2 are SGHRS and YFSETQ. This CDR3 contains 15 residues. After removal of 2 bases from V and 2 bases from J, the junction contained 2 bases not matched to a gene. CDR3 DNA sequence: TGCGCCAGCAGCTTCCGGACAGGGACTAATGAAAAACTGTTTTTT. It specifies CASSFRTGTNEKLFF.

J is TRBJ1-6 and V is TRBV9; 11 bases are a match to TRBD1. The CDR3 covers 15 residues. From germline, CDR1 is SGDLS and CDR2 YYNGEE. V trimming: 3 bases; J trimming: 7 bases; junction bases outside the gene matches: 3. CDR3 nucleotide sequence: TGTGCCAGCAGCGCCGGACAGGGGGCAAATTCACCCCTCCACTTT. This gives the protein CASSAGQGANSPLHF.

This clone showed up just a few times. The chain uses TRBV14 and TRBJ1-1; no definite D call. Germline V lookup: CDR1 SGHDN, CDR2 FVKESK. The CDR3 length is 12 residues. V shed 0 bases and J shed 8 bases, with 7 bases lying between them. The CDR3 DNA reads TGTGCCAGCAGCCAAGACCAGTCAGAAGCTTTCTTT. This encodes CASSQDQSEAFF.

V gene TRBV7-7 combines with J gene TRBJ2-5; weak D call: TRBD2 (6 bases). Per the germline V gene, CDR1 is SSHAT and CDR2 is FNYEAQ (reference sequence). CDR3 size: 15 residues. The V gene lost 5 bases and the J gene lost 4 bases, with 17 bases spanning the gap. The CDR3 is CASSPTGSQGETQYF. Here the CDR3 DNA reads TGTGCCAGCAGCCCCACCGGGAGCCAAGGAGAGACCCAGTACTTC.

This clone was seen a single time. The chain has TRBV2 and TRBJ1-5; perhaps TRBD1 as D (5 bases). CDR1 and CDR2 (germline): SNHLY, FYNNEI. The CDR3 is made up of 14 amino acids. V lost 8 bases and J lost 4, with 15 bases in between. The CDR3 region has the DNA TGTGCCAGCGGGGCCCAGGGTCTTAATCAGCCCCAGCATTTT. Translated, it gives CASGAQGLNQPQHF.